This T cell receptor beta chain is drawn from a study of blood T cell repertoires in COVID-19. Across the whole study: PBMCs, B-cell-depleted T cells, or T cells provided the cDNA or gDNA that made up the material.

Germline lookup yields CDR1 MNHNS and CDR2 SASEGT. V trimming: 4 bases; J trimming: 3 bases; junction bases outside the gene matches: 12. This CDR3 spans 18 amino acids. TCRdb's copy holds only in-frame clones and misses some; the assay was immunoSEQ multiplex PCR. Here the sample spans about 95,000 clones, 89% being singletons. The receptor was isolated from a woman in her seventies with acute or convalescent COVID-19. Sequenced input: peripheral blood. J is TRBJ1-4 and V is TRBV6-1; 9 nucleotides agree with TRBD1. In nucleotides, the CDR3 is TGTGCCAGCAGTGTTGACAGGGGGGAAATTAGGTCTAATGAAAAACTGTTTTTT. Residues: CASSVDRGEIRSNEKLFF.